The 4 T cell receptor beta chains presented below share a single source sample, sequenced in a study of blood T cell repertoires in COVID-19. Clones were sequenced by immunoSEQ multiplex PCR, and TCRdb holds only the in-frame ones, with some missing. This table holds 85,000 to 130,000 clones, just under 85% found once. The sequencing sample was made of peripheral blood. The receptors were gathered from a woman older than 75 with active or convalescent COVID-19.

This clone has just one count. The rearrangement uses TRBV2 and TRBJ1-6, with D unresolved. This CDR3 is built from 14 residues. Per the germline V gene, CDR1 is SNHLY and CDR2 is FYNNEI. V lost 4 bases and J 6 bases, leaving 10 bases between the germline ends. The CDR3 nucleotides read TGTGCCAGCAGTGTAATAGAGGGTAATTCACCCCTCCACTTT. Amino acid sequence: CASSVIEGNSPLHF.

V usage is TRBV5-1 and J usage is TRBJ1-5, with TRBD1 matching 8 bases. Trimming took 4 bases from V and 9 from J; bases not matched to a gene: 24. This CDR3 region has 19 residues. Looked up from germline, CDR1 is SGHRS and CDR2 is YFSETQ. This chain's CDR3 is CASSLALDREQQYGRPQHF. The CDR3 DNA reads TGCGCCAGCAGCCTGGCCTTGGACAGGGAGCAACAATACGGTCGGCCCCAGCATTTT.

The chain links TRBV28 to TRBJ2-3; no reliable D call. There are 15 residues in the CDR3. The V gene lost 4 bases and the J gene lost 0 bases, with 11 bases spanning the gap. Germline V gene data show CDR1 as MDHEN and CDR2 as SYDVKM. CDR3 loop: CASSSNYRSTDTQYF. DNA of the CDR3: TGTGCCAGCAGTTCGAACTACCGAAGCACAGATACGCAGTATTTT.

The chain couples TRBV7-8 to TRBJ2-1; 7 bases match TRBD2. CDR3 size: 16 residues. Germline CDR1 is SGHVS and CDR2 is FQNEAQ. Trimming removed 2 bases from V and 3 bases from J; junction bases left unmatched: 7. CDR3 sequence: CASSLLGGGDYNEQFF. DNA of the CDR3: TGTGCCAGCAGCTTACTCGGCGGGGGTGACTACAATGAGCAGTTCTTC.